The 3 T cell receptor beta chains reported below all come from one sample, sequenced in a study of T cell changes during pregnancy in multiple sclerosis. The protocol was immunoSEQ multiplex PCR, while the TCRdb copy is restricted to in-frame clones and leaves out a portion. The repertoire includes about 33,000 clones, approximately 92% of them detected once, and less than 1.5% sits in the top ten. Sequenced: PBMCs (not recorded whether the cells were cultured). The source is a female donor with multiple sclerosis, enrolled in a pregnancy study.

The chain carries TRBV25-1 and TRBJ1-5, with D perhaps matching TRBD1 (5 bases). The CDR3 runs 14 residues. Germline CDR1 and CDR2: MGHDK and SYGVNS. Between the trimmed V and J ends, which lost 9 bases and 6 bases, there was a span of 18 bases. CDR3 bases: TGTGCCAGGACAGTACCCTTCAATCGTCAGCCCCAGCATTTT. It specifies CARTVPFNRQPQHF.

J is TRBJ2-7 and V is TRBV9, with 8 bases aligning to TRBD2. V lost 4 bases to trimming and J lost 3 bases; unmatched junction nucleotides: 9. Looked up from germline, CDR1 is SGDLS and CDR2 is YYNGEE. The CDR3 consists of 15 residues. CDR3 protein: CASSLFGSGSYEQYF. The CDR3 bases are TGTGCCAGCAGCCTCTTCGGCAGCGGGAGCTACGAGCAGTACTTC. Full variable domain (remainder filled in from reference TRBV9 and TRBJ2-7): DSGVTQTPKHLITATGQRVTLRCSPRSGDLSVYWYQQSLDQGLQFLIQYYNGEERAKGNILERFSAQQFPDLHSELNLSSLELGDSALYFCASSLFGSGSYEQYFGPGTRLTVT.

The table lists this clone with a count of one. The rearrangement joins TRBV5-1 to TRBJ2-7, with D possibly being TRBD1 (6 bases). The CDR3 spans 13 residues. The germline gives CDR1 SGHRS, CDR2 YFSETQ. Trimming removed 4 bases from V and 1 base from J, with 9 bases in between. The CDR3 DNA reads as TGCGCCAGCAGCCTCGACAGGTCCTACGAGCAGTACTTC. It encodes CASSLDRSYEQYF.